The 25 T cell receptor beta chains reported below all come from one sample, sequenced in a study of blood T cell repertoires in COVID-19. Clones were sequenced by immunoSEQ multiplex PCR, and TCRdb holds only the in-frame ones, with some missing. The sample consists of 200,000 to 250,000 clones, just over 85% of them appearing once. The sequencing sample was made of PBMCs or T cells enriched from blood (not recorded which). The receptors originated from a middle-aged man who had recovered from COVID-19.

This sequence joins TRBV7-9 and TRBJ2-1; 9 bases map to TRBD2. The V and J ends lost 1 base and 10 bases, in that order; junction bases with no gene match: 17. The CDR3 consists of 18 residues. Germline-derived CDR1 and CDR2 are SEHNR and FQNEAQ (reference sequence). The CDR3 region is CASSLVVFAGGPREEQFF. The CDR3 DNA reads as TGTGCCAGCAGCTTAGTGGTATTCGCGGGAGGGCCCCGGGAGGAGCAGTTCTTC.

This chain connects TRBV21-1 to TRBJ1-2. TRBV21-1 is a listed pseudogene. The CDR3 length is 12 residues. CDR3 bases: TGTGCCACTCCGCGGTATGCAAATGGCTACACCTTC. Translation gives CATPRYANGYTF.

CDR3 sequence (DNA): TGCGCCAGCAGTTCTCGACAGGGGGCAGATACGCAGTATTTT. Translated: CASSSRQGADTQYF. The chain employs TRBV5-1 and TRBJ2-3; 9 bases match TRBD1. After removal of 5 bases from V and 4 bases from J, the junction contained 5 bases not matched to a gene. The CDR3 length is 14 residues. The germline gives CDR1 SGHRS, CDR2 YFSETQ. Looking up the rest from reference TRBV5-1 and TRBJ2-3 gives the full variable domain: KAGVTQTPRYLIKTRGQQVTLSCSPISGHRSVSWYQQTPGQGLQFLFEYFSETQRNKGNFPGRFSGRQFSNSRSEMNVSTLELGDSALYLCASSSRQGADTQYFGPGTRLTVL.

The chain uses TRBV10-3 and TRBJ1-2, with D possibly matching TRBD1 (5 bases). The germline V gene encodes CDR1 ENHRY and CDR2 SYGVKD. This CDR3 is built from 12 residues. V lost 7 bases and J lost 4, with 10 bases in between. The CDR3 coding sequence is TGTGCCATCAACTCCGGGGGCTATGGCTACACCTTC. Residues: CAINSGGYGYTF.

With regard to this clone: The junction departs from germline at one end; a sequencing error may be responsible. The chain couples TRBV29-1 to TRBJ1-2; D is uncertain. The CDR3 covers 11 residues. Germline V gene data show CDR1 as SQVTM and CDR2 as ANQGSEA. In DNA, the CDR3 is TGCAGCGTGGAAGTCGGTTATGGCTACACCTTC. Encoded protein: CSVEVGYGYTF. The full variable domain, rest sourced from reference TRBV29-1 and TRBJ1-2, is SAVISQKPSRDICQRGTSLTIQCQVDSQVTMMFWYRQQPGQSLTLIATANQGSEATYESGFVIDKFPISRPNLTFSTLTVSNMSPEDSSIYLCSVEVGYGYTFGSGTRLTVV.

This clone appeared once. V usage is TRBV7-6 and J usage is TRBJ1-2; TRBD1 matches 7 bases. CDR3 length: 15 amino acids. Losses at the gene ends were 5 bases for V and 4 bases for J; bases not matched to a gene: 10. CDR1 is SGHVS and CDR2 is FNYEAQ in the germline V gene. Here the CDR3 DNA reads TGTGCCAGCAGCCCACGGACAGGAGGGGTCTATGGCTACACCTTC. It yields the protein CASSPRTGGVYGYTF.

A note on this clone: The identical CDR3 is also encoded by other nucleotide sequences in the sample. The chain employs TRBV18 and TRBJ1-1; the D is unclear. The CDR3 runs to 13 residues. V shed 3 bases and J shed 1 base, with 6 bases lying between them. The germline gives CDR1 KGHSH, CDR2 LQKENI. In nucleotides, the CDR3 is TGTGCCAGCTCACCCCGCGAGAACACTGAAGCTTTCTTT. Its translation: CASSPRENTEAFF. Combining the CDR3 with reference TRBV18 and TRBJ1-1 gives the whole variable domain NAGVMQNPRHLVRRRGQEARLRCSPMKGHSHVYWYRQLPEEGLKFMVYLQKENIIDESGMPKERFSAEFPKEGPSILRIQQVVRGDSAAYFCASSPRENTEAFFGQGTRLTVV.

This chain connects TRBV3-1 (or the pseudogene TRBV3-2) to TRBJ2-3; 11 nucleotides match TRBD2. Germline CDR1 is LGHDT and CDR2 is YNNKEL (reference sequence). The V and J ends lost 4 bases and 5 bases, in that order; junction bases with no gene match: 8. The length of the CDR3 is 16 residues. CDR3 sequence (DNA): TGTGCCAGCAGCCCACCACTAGCGGGAGTAGGAGATACGCAGTATTTT. It encodes CASSPPLAGVGDTQYF.

The V gene is TRBV28, the J gene TRBJ1-2; 8 nucleotides match TRBD1. The germline gives CDR1 MDHEN, CDR2 SYDVKM. CDR3 size: 12 residues. The ends lost 11 bases at V and 8 bases at J; junction bases unmatched: 10. In DNA form, the CDR3 reads TGTGCCGGATCGGACAGGGTAGGGGGCTACACCTTC. This gives the protein CAGSDRVGGYTF.

The chain combines TRBV3-1 (or the pseudogene TRBV3-2) with TRBJ1-2, with D unresolved. This CDR3 contains 15 residues. Germline V gene sequence: CDR1 LGHDT, CDR2 YNNKEL (reference sequence). Trimming removed 0 bases from V and 5 bases from J, with 13 bases in between. The CDR3 sequence is CASSQEWQNNYGYTF. In DNA form, the CDR3 reads TGTGCCAGCAGCCAAGAATGGCAGAATAATTATGGCTACACCTTC.

CDR3 DNA sequence: TGTGCCAGCAGCTCGCCTTGGCGAACGACAGGCGAAAAACTGTTTTTT. Its protein is CASSSPWRTTGEKLFF. The J gene is TRBJ1-4, the V gene TRBV7-6; TRBD1 is a possible D gene (6 bases). CDR1 is SGHVS and CDR2 is FNYEAQ in the germline V gene. CDR3 length equals 16 residues. The V end lost 4 bases, the J end lost 8 bases, and 20 bases lay between the germline ends.

The J gene is TRBJ1-1, the V gene TRBV16; 7 bases agree with TRBD1. The CDR3 length is 14 residues. Per the germline V gene, CDR1 is KGHSY and CDR2 is FQNENV. Trimming cost V 4 bases and J 1 base; bases outside gene matches: 3. The DNA for the CDR3 is TGTGCCAGCAGCCTACAGGGGCCGAACACTGAAGCTTTCTTT. It encodes CASSLQGPNTEAFF.

The V and J genes are TRBV18 and TRBJ1-2, with 8 bases aligning to TRBD1. Unmatched junction bases numbered 13, after V lost 7 bases and J lost 6 bases. Germline V CDR1 and CDR2: KGHSH, LQKENI. The CDR3 covers 15 residues. The CDR3 DNA reads TGTGCCAGCTGGATCTCAGGGGGCGCTTATGATGGCTACACCTTC. Translation gives CASWISGGAYDGYTF.

This clone was recorded a few times. Here the CDR3 DNA reads TGTGCCAGCAGTCCCTCACCAGGACAGGAACCCCCTGAAAAACTGTTTTTT. This gives the protein CASSPSPGQEPPEKLFF. The V call is TRBV27, the J call TRBJ1-4; TRBD1 agrees at 7 bases. Germline values: CDR1 MNHEY, CDR2 SMNVEV (reference sequence). CDR3 length: 17 residues. V was pared by 5 bases and J by 7 bases, with 16 bases of the junction left unmatched.

The chain joins TRBV21-1 to TRBJ1-1; the DNA was not used to check the table's D call, TRBD1. TRBV21-1 is tagged as a pseudogene. The CDR3 consists of 16 residues. The DNA for the CDR3 is TGTGCCAGCAGCAAACCGCAGGGGGCGGTGAACACTGAAGCTTTCTTT. Its translation: CASSKPQGAVNTEAFF.

This chain links TRBV11-3 with TRBJ1-1, with D perhaps TRBD1 (5 bases). The CDR3 is made up of 14 amino acids. The germline V and J ends were trimmed by 0 bases and 2 bases, with 7 bases remaining between them. The germline V gene encodes CDR1 SGHNT and CDR2 YENEEA. The CDR3 region has the DNA TGTGCCAGCAGCTTAGACGGGACTAACACTGAAGCTTTCTTT. Translation: CASSLDGTNTEAFF.

This chain joins TRBV27 and TRBJ2-1; TRBD2 agrees at 10 bases. The CDR3 loop spans 18 amino acids. After removal of 4 bases from V and 8 bases from J, the junction contained 17 bases not matched to a gene. Germline assignment: CDR1 MNHEY and CDR2 SMNVEV (reference sequence). The CDR3 protein is CASSSLGAGGPSVHEQFF. The CDR3 DNA is TGTGCCAGCAGTTCCCTCGGAGCGGGAGGGCCCTCTGTCCATGAGCAGTTCTTC.

The chain joins TRBV4-3 to TRBJ2-7, with 10 bases fitting TRBD2. CDR3 length: 17 amino acids. Germline CDR1 LGHNA, CDR2 YSLEER. The junction had 8 bases not matched to a gene; V was cut back by 0 bases and J by 3 bases. DNA of the CDR3: TGCGCCAGCAGCCAAGATTCGAGCGGGGGGGGAAGCTACGAGCAGTACTTC. This encodes CASSQDSSGGGSYEQYF.

The chain links TRBV7-2 to TRBJ2-1; 14 bases map to TRBD2. Germline V gives CDR1 SGHTA, CDR2 FQGNSA. The CDR3 extends over 15 amino acids. Trimming removed 5 bases from V and 7 bases from J; junction bases left unmatched: 4. The CDR3 DNA reads TGTGCCAGCAGCACGGGACTAGCGGGAGTAAATGAGCAGTTCTTC. Its protein product is CASSTGLAGVNEQFF.

The gene calls are TRBV5-1 and TRBJ1-3; 10 positions agree with TRBD1. Germline V CDR1 and CDR2: SGHRS, YFSETQ. The CDR3 loop spans 17 amino acids. V gave up 1 base and J gave up 2 bases; unmatched junction bases: 6. The CDR3 DNA reads TGCGCCAGCAGCTTGCTCGAGACAGGGGGCCCTGGAAACACCATATATTTT. This codes for CASSLLETGGPGNTIYF.

CDR3 protein: CASRPGQYNSPLHF. The CDR3 nucleotides are TGTGCCAGTAGGCCGGGACAGTATAATTCACCCCTCCACTTT. The chain uses TRBV19 and TRBJ1-6; 7 nucleotides align to TRBD1. The length of the CDR3 is 14 residues. CDR1 and CDR2 from the germline V gene are LNHDA and SQIVND (reference sequence). V lost 6 bases and J lost 4; bases outside the gene matches: 3.

The chain couples TRBV7-2 to TRBJ2-1, with D hard to call. Germline CDR1 reads SGHTA; CDR2 reads FQGNSA. The CDR3 is 15 amino acids. The V and J ends lost 3 bases and 0 bases respectively, with 9 bases between them. The CDR3 DNA follows: TGTGCCAGCAGCTTTGAACGTAGCTCCTACAATGAGCAGTTCTTC. Its protein product is CASSFERSSYNEQFF.

This chain uses TRBV28 with TRBJ1-2; D gene uncertain. Per germline, CDR1 MDHEN and CDR2 SYDVKM. The CDR3 spans 13 residues. V lost 4 bases, J lost 6 bases, and 12 bases lay in between. CDR3 amino acids: CASSSPRVHGYTF. Here the CDR3 DNA reads TGTGCCAGCAGTTCCCCCCGGGTACATGGCTACACCTTC.

The chain joins TRBV15 to TRBJ2-1; 9 bases match TRBD2. The V gene's germline CDR1 is LNHNV and CDR2 YYDKDF (reference sequence). With 1 base clipped from V and 5 bases from J, the junction kept 15 bases outside the gene matches. CDR3 length: 19 amino acids. The CDR3 region is CATSRGYLLLTSGDNEQFF. CDR3 nucleotides: TGTGCCACCAGCAGAGGGTACCTACTTTTGACTAGCGGAGACAATGAGCAGTTCTTC.

The chain is built from TRBV2 and TRBJ1-2; 8 nucleotides align to TRBD1. Losses at the gene ends were 4 bases for V and 3 bases for J; bases not matched to a gene: 7. The germline gives CDR1 SNHLY, CDR2 FYNNEI. The CDR3 covers 15 residues. CDR3: CASSVTTGVDYGYTF. The CDR3 bases are TGTGCCAGCAGTGTCACGACAGGGGTCGACTATGGCTACACCTTC.